What follows are 14 T cell receptor beta chains derived from one specimen sequenced in a study of response to subunit inactivated influenza vaccine. TCRdb fed the RT-PCR reads into MiXCR, producing one record per CDR3 protein. The table includes under 750,000 distinct CDR3 sequences, over 9.5% detected once. This sample comprised PBMCs from blood, obtained on the day of vaccination. These receptors all stem from a man aged 45-60 years who received an inactivated influenza vaccine.

The chain employs TRBV4-3 and TRBJ2-3; D is ambiguous. The V and J ends lost 0 bases and 1 base respectively, with 8 bases between them. Germline CDR1 and CDR2: LGHNA and YSLEER. The CDR3 is made up of 15 amino acids. In nucleotides, the CDR3 is TGCGCCAGCAGCCAAGATAACTTCCGCACAGATACGCAGTATTTT. This translates into CASSQDNFRTDTQYF.

This clonotype occurred a few times. The rearrangement links TRBV20-1 to TRBJ2-3, with a possible D match to TRBD2 (5 bases). Per the germline V gene, CDR1 is DFQATT and CDR2 is SNEGSKA (reference sequence). CDR3 length: 14 residues. V was shortened by 5 bases and J by 5 bases, with 17 bases between the two germline ends. The CDR3, as DNA: TGCAGTGCTCCGGACTTCATAGGGATAGATACGCAGTATTTT. This sequence encodes CSAPDFIGIDTQYF.

The V gene is TRBV6-2 or TRBV6-3, the J gene TRBJ2-1; a weak D match, TRBD2 (5 bases). Germline V CDR1 and CDR2: MNHEY, SVGEGT. This CDR3 spans 16 amino acids. V was shortened by 4 bases and J by 8 bases, with 21 bases between the two germline ends. CDR3 sequence (DNA): TGTGCCAGCAGTTCCGAGGCTAGTTATGGGAGACATGAGCAGTTCTTC. It is translated as CASSSEASYGRHEQFF.

The table lists this clonotype with many counts. The chain recombines TRBV12-3 or TRBV12-4 with TRBJ2-7; D may match TRBD1 or TRBD2 (5 bases each). This CDR3 comprises 13 residues. V was trimmed by 6 bases and J by 4 bases, leaving 13 bases between them. DNA of the CDR3: TGTGCCAGCAGCTTAACTGGGGGTTACGAGCAGTACTTC. Residues: CASSLTGGYEQYF.

This clonotype was observed a few times. The chain carries TRBV4-3 and TRBJ2-1; D might be TRBD1 (6 bases). The CDR3 spans 14 residues. The germline CDR1 and CDR2 sequences are LGHNA and YSLEER. V shed 0 bases and J shed 6 bases, with 9 bases lying between them. The CDR3 protein is CASSQDQGRNEQFF. Here the CDR3 DNA reads TGCGCCAGCAGCCAAGATCAGGGGCGCAATGAGCAGTTCTTC.

This clonotype was observed a few times. The V and J genes are TRBV5-1 and TRBJ2-1, with 8 bases fitting TRBD2. V shed 3 bases and J 0 bases; nucleotides not matched to a gene: 14. There are 19 residues in the CDR3. CDR1 is SGHRS, CDR2 YFSETQ, per germline. The CDR3 region is CASSSSSGGYTDSYNEQFF. In nucleotides, the CDR3 is TGCGCCAGCAGCTCCTCGAGCGGGGGTTATACCGACTCCTACAATGAGCAGTTCTTC.

The J gene is TRBJ2-1, the V gene TRBV20-1; weak D call: TRBD1 (5 bases). Between the trimmed V and J ends, which lost 5 bases and 0 bases, there was a span of 14 bases. Germline CDR1 DFQATT, CDR2 SNEGSKA (reference sequence). The CDR3 loop spans 15 amino acids. CDR3 nucleotide sequence: TGCAGTGCTTTGAAGGGGTCGAGCTCCTACAATGAGCAGTTCTTC. Its translation: CSALKGSSSYNEQFF.

This clonotype was detected ten times or more. This chain uses TRBV7-2 with TRBJ1-6; D is unclear. Trimming left V 3 bases short and J 7 bases short, with 7 bases between. The CDR3 consists of 13 residues. The germline gives CDR1 SGHTA, CDR2 FQGNSA. CDR3 coding DNA: TGTGCCAGCAGCTTGTTGGGAAATTCACCCCTCCACTTT. Protein: CASSLLGNSPLHF.

This clonotype was seen more than once but under ten times. V is TRBV10-3 and J is TRBJ2-7, with a tentative D call TRBD1 (6 bases). This CDR3 is built from 13 residues. CDR1 is ENHRY and CDR2 is SYGVKD in the germline V gene. Between the trimmed V and J ends, which lost 11 bases and 4 bases, there was a span of 18 bases. The DNA for the CDR3 is TGTGCCGCGGCCGGGGACAATGGGTACGAGCAGTACTTC. Protein sequence: CAAAGDNGYEQYF.

This clonotype came up many times. V gene TRBV6-5 combines with J gene TRBJ2-1, with TRBD1 matching 10 bases. The V and J ends lost 4 bases and 5 bases, in that order; junction bases with no gene match: 5. Germline CDR1 and CDR2: MNHEY and SVGAGI. The CDR3 has 15 amino acids. The chain's CDR3 is CASSSGQGRNNEQFF. The CDR3 nucleotides are TGTGCCAGCAGTTCGGGACAGGGGAGGAACAATGAGCAGTTCTTC.

About this clonotype: The conserved closing phenylalanine or tryptophan is absent in this CDR3, likely reflecting a read error. V gene TRBV6-1 combines with J gene TRBJ1-1; tentative D call: TRBD1 (6 bases). Trimming shortened V by 4 bases and J by 4 bases, and 13 bases separated the two germline ends. The CDR3 length is 14 residues. In germline, CDR1 is MNHNS, CDR2 SASEGT. The CDR3 region is CASSGLGAGTEAFL. CDR3 sequence (DNA): TGTGCCAGCAGTGGGCTGGGGGCGGGCACTGAAGCTTTCCTT.

V gene TRBV7-9 combines with J gene TRBJ2-7; tentatively, D is TRBD1 (6 bases). This CDR3 has 16 amino acids. The V end was cut by 5 bases, the J end by 5 bases, with 22 bases between. CDR1 and CDR2 (germline): SEHNR, FQNEAQ (reference sequence). CDR3 residues: CASSPTWGPARDEQYF. DNA of the CDR3: TGTGCCAGCAGCCCAACTTGGGGGCCCGCTCGGGACGAGCAGTACTTC. The full variable domain, completed using reference TRBV7-9 and TRBJ2-7, is DTGVSQNPRHKITKRGQNVTFRCDPISEHNRLYWYRQTLGQGPEFLTYFQNEAQLEKSRLLSDRFSAERPKGSFSTLEIQRTEQGDSAMYLCASSPTWGPARDEQYFGPGTRLTVT.

J is TRBJ2-7 and V is TRBV7-2, with D unclear. The CDR3 totals 17 residues. Trimming removed 3 bases at V and 2 bases at J, with 20 bases between. Germline CDR1 and CDR2: SGHTA and FQGNSA. The CDR3 loop is CASSFRDGAWGTYEQYF. The CDR3 region has the DNA TGTGCCAGCAGCTTTCGTGATGGCGCGTGGGGTACCTACGAGCAGTACTTC.

This clonotype has just a few counts. The chain is built from TRBV25-1 and TRBJ2-1; TRBD2 aligns across 9 bases. CDR3 length: 14 residues. The germline V gene has CDR1 MGHDK and CDR2 SYGVNS. With V trimmed by 5 bases and J by 7 bases, 6 bases remained unmatched. As DNA, the CDR3 is TGTGCCAGCAGTAGGGCGGGGGGGCGGAATGAGCAGTTCTTC. Amino acids: CASSRAGGRNEQFF.